Presented here are 26 T cell receptor beta chains from one specimen sequenced in a study of blood T cell repertoires in COVID-19. Only in-frame clones appear in the TCRdb table, and some are missing; sequencing was by immunoSEQ multiplex PCR. The table lists about 25,000 clones, around 90% of them singletons. Specimen: peripheral blood. These receptors were collected from a man aged 65 to 85 with COVID-19, enrolled during active disease.

This clone occurred a few times. The V and J genes are TRBV4-2 and TRBJ2-1, with D possibly matching TRBD2 (6 bases). V was shortened by 1 base and J by 6 bases, with 16 bases between the two germline ends. This CDR3 contains 16 residues. Germline lookup yields CDR1 LGHNA and CDR2 YNFKEQ. The CDR3 DNA is TGTGCCAGCAGCCAAGTAGGCGCGGGAATTGCCAATGAGCAGTTCTTC. Translating it yields CASSQVGAGIANEQFF.

V usage is TRBV7-8 and J usage is TRBJ1-5; 8 bases fit TRBD1. Trimming at V came to 1 base and at J to 4 bases, leaving 3 bases not matched to a gene. This CDR3 contains 15 residues. The germline gives CDR1 SGHVS, CDR2 FQNEAQ. CDR3 sequence: CASSLDDRGNQPQHF. The CDR3 DNA sequence: TGTGCCAGCAGCTTAGATGACAGGGGAAATCAGCCCCAGCATTTT. Together with reference TRBV7-8 and TRBJ1-5, the CDR3 gives the full variable domain: GAGVSQSPRYKVAKRGQDVALRCDPISGHVSLFWYQQALGQGPEFLTYFQNEAQLDKSGLPSDRFFAERPEGSVSTLKIQRTQQEDSAVYLCASSLDDRGNQPQHFGDGTRLSIL.

The genes are TRBV4-1 and TRBJ2-3; tentative D call: TRBD2 (5 bases). V lost 1 base and J 0 bases, leaving 11 bases between the germline ends. The CDR3 length is 16 residues. Per germline, CDR1 MGHRA and CDR2 YSYEKL. The CDR3 coding sequence is TGCGCCAGCAGCCAAGGAGGTTGGACTAGCACAGATACGCAGTATTTT. Translating it yields CASSQGGWTSTDTQYF.

V usage is TRBV6-5 and J usage is TRBJ1-2, with D uncertain. There are 12 residues in the CDR3. V dropped 4 bases and J dropped 12 bases, with 15 bases sitting between them. Germline CDR1 MNHEY, CDR2 SVGAGI. The chain's CDR3 is CASSSFGSANTF. The CDR3 DNA follows: TGTGCCAGCAGTTCCTTCGGGTCAGCCAACACCTTC.

This clone occurred once. The V call is TRBV6-5, the J call TRBJ2-1; TRBD2 matches 10 bases. V lost 8 bases and J lost 8; bases outside the gene matches: 0. This CDR3 has 11 residues. Germline CDR1 and CDR2: MNHEY and SVGAGI. The chain's CDR3 is CASLAGDEQFF. As DNA, the CDR3 is TGTGCCAGCCTAGCGGGAGATGAGCAGTTCTTC.

The chain is built from TRBV6-6 and TRBJ2-7, with TRBD2 identical over 9 bases. The trim removed 7 bases at V and 2 bases at J, leaving 3 bases unmatched. The CDR3 runs to 13 residues. Germline assignment: CDR1 MNHNY and CDR2 SVGAGI (reference sequence). The CDR3 DNA is TGTGCCAGCACCCGCGGGAGGGCCTACGAGCAGTACTTC. Residues: CASTRGRAYEQYF.

V usage is TRBV4-2 and J usage is TRBJ1-5; D gene ambiguous. With 2 bases removed from V and 4 bases from J, the gap between germline ends came to 6 bases. This CDR3 is built from 13 residues. Germline CDR1 LGHNA, CDR2 YNFKEQ. The CDR3 sequence is CASSQSVNQPQHF. The CDR3 nucleotides read TGTGCCAGCAGCCAATCGGTGAATCAGCCCCAGCATTTT.

The V call is TRBV5-1, the J call TRBJ2-7, with 11 nucleotides matching TRBD1. The CDR3 is 16 residues long. V lost 3 bases, J lost 0 bases, and 5 bases stayed unmatched. Germline CDR1 reads SGHRS; CDR2 reads YFSETQ. This CDR3 reads CASSSTGTGGSYEQYF. The CDR3 DNA reads TGCGCCAGCAGCTCCACCGGGACAGGGGGCTCCTACGAGCAGTACTTC.

The chain links TRBV9 to TRBJ2-1; D remains unclear. The germline CDR1 and CDR2 sequences are SGDLS and YYNGEE. Trimming took off 0 bases at V and 3 bases at J, with 10 bases between the two ends. The CDR3 is made up of 15 amino acids. The CDR3 nucleotides read TGTGCCAGCAGCGTAGGGCCGAACCACTACAATGAGCAGTTCTTC. Its translation: CASSVGPNHYNEQFF.

This chain joins TRBV3-1 (or the pseudogene TRBV3-2) and TRBJ1-2, with D perhaps TRBD1 (5 bases). The CDR3 is 15 residues long. The germline CDR1 and CDR2 sequences are LGHDT and YNNKEL (reference sequence). The ends were cut back, 4 bases at V and 6 bases at J, with 18 bases in the middle. The chain's CDR3 is CASSPKGRIQDGYTF. In DNA form, the CDR3 reads TGTGCCAGCAGCCCCAAGGGGAGGATCCAGGATGGCTACACCTTC.

The chain combines TRBV3-1 (or the pseudogene TRBV3-2) with TRBJ2-7; D is possibly TRBD1 (6 bases). V was shortened by 0 bases and J by 3 bases, with 9 bases between the two germline ends. Germline V lookup: CDR1 LGHDT, CDR2 YNNKEL (reference sequence). The CDR3 loop spans 14 amino acids. The CDR3 protein is CASSQEVRGYEQYF. Written as DNA, the CDR3 is TGTGCCAGCAGCCAAGAAGTCAGGGGCTACGAGCAGTACTTC.

The genes are TRBV7-9 and TRBJ2-7; TRBD1 might be the D (7 bases). Trimming removed 5 bases from V and 2 bases from J, with 16 bases in between. The CDR3 has 15 residues. Germline V lookup: CDR1 SEHNR, CDR2 FQNEAQ (reference sequence). CDR3 sequence reads: CASSLRGTVTYEQYF. CDR3 nucleotide sequence: TGTGCCAGCAGCCTCCGGGGGACAGTTACCTACGAGCAGTACTTC.

This chain connects TRBV9 to TRBJ1-2, with D perhaps TRBD1 (6 bases). The CDR3 contains 16 residues. Germline V lookup: CDR1 SGDLS, CDR2 YYNGEE. The ends were cut back, 4 bases at V and 4 bases at J, with 20 bases in the middle. The CDR3 DNA reads as TGTGCCAGCAGCTCTACAACAGGGAACTTAGGCTATGGCTACACCTTC. It is translated as CASSSTTGNLGYGYTF.

The chain uses TRBV7-6 and TRBJ1-2; D is undetermined. V was cut by 0 bases and J by 8 bases, with 7 bases left in between. CDR3 length: 12 amino acids. CDR1 is SGHVS, CDR2 FNYEAQ, per germline. The CDR3 DNA sequence: TGTGCCAGCAGCTTAGCGATCGGGGGCTACACCTTC. This gives the protein CASSLAIGGYTF.

V usage is TRBV4-1 and J usage is TRBJ2-1; D not resolved. Trimming left V 0 bases short and J 4 bases short, with 13 bases between. The CDR3 consists of 16 residues. Per the germline V gene, CDR1 is MGHRA and CDR2 is YSYEKL. This CDR3 is CASSQDGVRRYNEQFF. Written as DNA, the CDR3 is TGCGCCAGCAGCCAAGATGGCGTCAGGCGATACAATGAGCAGTTCTTC.

The chain joins TRBV6-4 to TRBJ1-2; D remains unclear. V was clipped by 5 bases and J by 1 base, with 8 bases between them. Germline V gives CDR1 MRHNA, CDR2 SNTAGT. The CDR3 consists of 13 residues. Written as DNA, the CDR3 is TGTGCCAGCAGTCGGTCTCTTAACTATGGCTACACCTTC. It translates to CASSRSLNYGYTF.

This chain links TRBV7-9 with TRBJ1-6; possibly TRBD1 for D (6 bases). The CDR3 loop spans 15 amino acids. CDR1 and CDR2 from the germline V gene are SEHNR and FQNEAQ (reference sequence). V was trimmed by 5 bases and J by 8 bases, leaving 16 bases between them. The CDR3 sequence is CASSPPGTLHSPLHF. The CDR3 bases are TGTGCCAGCAGCCCGCCCGGGACACTCCATTCACCCCTCCACTTT.

V and J are TRBV15 and TRBJ2-4, with D tentatively TRBD2 (5 bases). This CDR3 is built from 16 residues. V was cut by 0 bases and J by 1 base, with 10 bases left in between. From germline, CDR1 is LNHNV and CDR2 YYDKDF (reference sequence). In nucleotides, the CDR3 is TGTGCCACCAGCAGAGAGGGAGTTGCGGCCAAAAACATTCAGTACTTC. As protein: CATSREGVAAKNIQYF. Using reference TRBV15 and TRBJ2-4 for the parts outside the CDR3, the full variable domain is DAMVIQNPRYQVTQFGKPVTLSCSQTLNHNVMYWYQQKSSQAPKLLFHYYDKDFNNEADTPDNFQSRRPNTSFCFLDIRSPGLGDTAMYLCATSREGVAAKNIQYFGAGTRLSVL.

This chain uses TRBV15 with TRBJ1-3, with D perhaps matching TRBD1 (6 bases). The V gene's germline CDR1 is LNHNV and CDR2 YYDKDF (reference sequence). V dropped 2 bases and J dropped 0 bases, with 14 bases sitting between them. The CDR3 contains 17 residues. Here the CDR3 DNA reads TGTGCCACCAGCAGACTTCCTACAGGGATCTCTGGAAACACCATATATTTT. Its translation is CATSRLPTGISGNTIYF. Complete variable domain (other parts from reference TRBV15 and TRBJ1-3): DAMVIQNPRYQVTQFGKPVTLSCSQTLNHNVMYWYQQKSSQAPKLLFHYYDKDFNNEADTPDNFQSRRPNTSFCFLDIRSPGLGDTAMYLCATSRLPTGISGNTIYFGEGSWLTVV.

The chain has TRBV7-2 and TRBJ2-1; TRBD2 matches at 11 bases. The V gene's germline CDR1 is SGHTA and CDR2 FQGNSA. The CDR3 runs 15 residues. V lost 4 bases, J lost 2 bases, and 1 base stayed unmatched. CDR3 loop: CASSSSGGPYNEQFF. CDR3 nucleotide sequence: TGTGCCAGCAGCTCTAGCGGGGGGCCCTACAATGAGCAGTTCTTC.

This clone was seen a single time. This rearrangement joins TRBV10-3 to TRBJ2-7; TRBD2 aligns across 7 bases. The length of the CDR3 is 13 residues. CDR1 and CDR2 from the germline V gene are ENHRY and SYGVKD. Trimming at V came to 2 bases and at J to 10 bases, leaving 8 bases not matched to a gene. The CDR3 sequence: CAISEGTTPEQYF. The DNA of the CDR3 is TGTGCCATCAGTGAGGGGACTACCCCGGAACAGTACTTC.

The chain is built from TRBV5-6 and TRBJ1-1; possibly TRBD1 for D (6 bases). The germline V gene has CDR1 SGHDT and CDR2 YYEEEE. The CDR3 totals 18 residues. V gave up 2 bases and J gave up 4 bases, with 24 bases separating them. CDR3 in DNA: TGTGCCAGCAGCTTCCCGACTACGGGTACTGGGGGCTTCACTGAAGCTTTCTTT. Translated: CASSFPTTGTGGFTEAFF.

The rearrangement links TRBV6-5 to TRBJ1-2; 10 bases align to TRBD1. Germline V gives CDR1 MNHEY, CDR2 SVGAGI. J lost 5 bases, V lost 6 bases, and 9 bases had no gene match. The CDR3 is 15 amino acids. CDR3 sequence (DNA): TGTGCCAGCAGAACTCAGACAGGGGGCGTTTATGGCTACACCTTC. Its protein product is CASRTQTGGVYGYTF.

The chain has TRBV29-1 and TRBJ2-7; TRBD1 is a possible D gene (5 bases). This CDR3 region has 13 residues. V lost 4 bases and J 0 bases, leaving 10 bases between the germline ends. Germline V gene data show CDR1 as SQVTM and CDR2 as ANQGSEA. CDR3 sequence (DNA): TGCAGCGTTGTCAGGGTCGACTCCTACGAGCAGTACTTC. Protein: CSVVRVDSYEQYF.

This chain connects TRBV4-2 to TRBJ2-7; 7 bases align to TRBD2. CDR1 is LGHNA, CDR2 YNFKEQ, per germline. The CDR3 has 16 residues. Trimming at V came to 0 bases and at J to 3 bases, leaving 8 bases not matched to a gene. CDR3 coding DNA: TGTGCCAGCAGCCAAGATCGACTAGCCCCCGGCTACGAGCAGTACTTC. Its translation: CASSQDRLAPGYEQYF.

This clone was recorded only once. The V gene is TRBV5-1, the J gene TRBJ1-4; TRBD1 might be the D (5 bases). The V gene's germline CDR1 is SGHRS and CDR2 YFSETQ. Trimming left V 3 bases short and J 0 bases short, with 6 bases between. The length of the CDR3 is 14 residues. CDR3: CASSSGSTNEKLFF. The CDR3 DNA reads as TGCGCCAGCAGCTCAGGGTCAACTAATGAAAAACTGTTTTTT.